A selection of T cell receptor beta chains follows, all from one sample in a study of blood T cell repertoires in COVID-19. Assay used: immunoSEQ multiplex PCR; TCRdb lists only in-frame clones, some missing. The table has some 210,000 clones, approximately 78% seen once. The sequenced sample consisted of PBMCs or T cells enriched from blood (not recorded which). These receptors originate from a man in his forties who had recovered from COVID-19. Each CDR3 is given with its conserved first and last residue. A D gene is named only where the DNA matches it firmly. Clone size appears in some rows only: once, few, many, or a class for an expanded clone.

size: few; J: TRBJ2-7; V: TRBV19; length: 14; D: .; DNA: TGTGCCAGTACCCCGGAGCACGAGGTCTACGAGCAGTACTTC; CDR3: CASTPEHEVYEQYF
size: .; J: TRBJ1-3; V: TRBV7-2; length: 16; D: .; DNA: TGTGCCAGCAGCATTACAGGGCGCCCCTCTGGAAACACCATATATTTT; CDR3: CASSITGRPSGNTIYF
size: few; J: TRBJ1-2; V: TRBV2; length: 15; D: TRBD1; DNA: TGTGCCAGCAGTGAACGTCCGCAGGGGACAGGCGGCTACACCTTC; CDR3: CASSERPQGTGGYTF
size: .; J: TRBJ2-1; V: TRBV11-3; length: 15; D: .; DNA: TGTGCCAGCAGCTTCCTCCCCGGGAGTGAGGATGAGCAGTTCTTC; CDR3: CASSFLPGSEDEQFF
size: .; J: TRBJ1-2; V: TRBV29-1; length: 15; D: .; DNA: TGCAGCGTTCAAGATGATAACTTAGCTAACTATGGCTACACCTTC; CDR3: CSVQDDNLANYGYTF
size: .; J: TRBJ1-5; V: TRBV5-1; length: 17; D: TRBD1; DNA: TGCGCCAGCAGTCAACGGGACAGAACCTTTAGCAATCAGCCCCAGCATTTT; CDR3: CASSQRDRTFSNQPQHF
size: .; J: TRBJ1-2; V: TRBV9; length: 15; D: TRBD1; DNA: TGTGCCAGCAGCGCCACAGGGGTGGGAGGCTATGGCTACACCTTC; CDR3: CASSATGVGGYGYTF
size: .; J: TRBJ2-1; V: TRBV2; length: 15; D: TRBD2; DNA: TGTGCCAGCAGACCACCGGGACTAGCGGGAGGTGAGCAGTTCTTC; CDR3: CASRPPGLAGGEQFF
size: .; J: TRBJ2-3; V: TRBV25-1; length: 16; D: TRBD2; DNA: TGTGCCAGCAGTGATGACCTAGCGGGAGCATCAGATACGCAGTATTTT; CDR3: CASSDDLAGASDTQYF
size: .; J: TRBJ2-7; V: TRBV29-1; length: 13; D: .; DNA: TGCAGCGCCTGTAGGGGGGGTAACTACGAGCAGTACTTC; CDR3: CSACRGGNYEQYF
size: .; J: TRBJ2-3; V: TRBV4-1; length: 18; D: .; DNA: TGCGCCAGCAGCCAAGTTCGGGCTGTGTCGGGAGGCACAGATACGCAGTATTTT; CDR3: CASSQVRAVSGGTDTQYF
size: .; J: TRBJ2-1; V: TRBV30; length: 14; D: .; DNA: TGTGCCTGGAGTGGGATTAGCGTAGGGATTGAGCAGTTCTTC; CDR3: CAWSGISVGIEQFF
size: .; J: TRBJ1-2; V: TRBV6-4; length: 16; D: .; DNA: TGTGCCAGCAGTGACTCGAGTCGAGGGCGCGGCTATGGCTACACCTTC; CDR3: CASSDSSRGRGYGYTF
size: once; J: TRBJ2-3; V: TRBV24-1; length: 16; D: TRBD1; DNA: TGTGCCACCAGTGATCCGAACCGGGACAGGGTGGATACGCAGTATTTT; CDR3: CATSDPNRDRVDTQYF
size: .; J: TRBJ1-1; V: TRBV19; length: 16; D: .; DNA: TGTGCCAGTAGTCCCCAGGCCAGAGGGGGAAACACTGAAGCTTTCTTT; CDR3: CASSPQARGGNTEAFF
size: .; J: TRBJ1-6; V: TRBV2; length: 13; D: .; DNA: TGTGCCAGTCGACAGGATTATAATTCACCCCTCCACTTT; CDR3: CASRQDYNSPLHF
size: .; J: TRBJ2-1; V: TRBV28; length: 15; D: .; DNA: TGTGCCAGCAGTTTAATAGGTGGTCGGGTCAATGAGCAGTTCTTC; CDR3: CASSLIGGRVNEQFF
size: .; J: TRBJ2-1; V: TRBV5-1; length: 15; D: TRBD2; DNA: TGCGCCAGCAGCCAATCTAGCGGGACCCTTCGTGAGCAGTTCTTC; CDR3: CASSQSSGTLREQFF
size: .; J: TRBJ2-3; V: TRBV7-3; length: 14; D: .; DNA: TGTGCCAGCAGCTCACAGCCGTCTGGGGATACGCAGTATTTT; CDR3: CASSSQPSGDTQYF
size: once; J: TRBJ2-6; V: TRBV18; length: 17; D: .; DNA: TGTGCCAGCTCACCGGACTACCTTTTTTCTGGGGCCAACGTCCTGACTTTC; CDR3: CASSPDYLFSGANVLTF
size: .; J: TRBJ1-2; V: TRBV15; length: 15; D: .; DNA: TGTGCCACCAGCAGAGAGAGGTACGGGGGGCAAGGCTACACCTTC; CDR3: CATSRERYGGQGYTF
size: .; J: TRBJ1-2; V: TRBV14; length: 13; D: .; DNA: TGTGCCAGCAGCCAAGTAGCAGCCTATGGCTACACCTTC; CDR3: CASSQVAAYGYTF
size: .; J: TRBJ1-1; V: TRBV14; length: 15; D: .; DNA: TGTGCCAGCAGCCAGGGAGACATAACGAACACTGAAGCTTTCTTT; CDR3: CASSQGDITNTEAFF
size: .; J: TRBJ1-3; V: TRBV30; length: 13; D: .; DNA: TGTGCCCTACTAGGGGGCTCTGGAAACACCATATATTTT; CDR3: CALLGGSGNTIYF
size: .; J: TRBJ1-2; V: TRBV18; length: 12; D: TRBD1; DNA: TGTGCCAGCTCACGACAGGGGGATGGCTACACCTTC; CDR3: CASSRQGDGYTF
size: .; J: TRBJ1-3; V: TRBV12-3/TRBV12-4; length: 11; D: .; DNA: TGTGCCAGCCTTCGCAGGTACACCATATATTTT; CDR3: CASLRRYTIYF